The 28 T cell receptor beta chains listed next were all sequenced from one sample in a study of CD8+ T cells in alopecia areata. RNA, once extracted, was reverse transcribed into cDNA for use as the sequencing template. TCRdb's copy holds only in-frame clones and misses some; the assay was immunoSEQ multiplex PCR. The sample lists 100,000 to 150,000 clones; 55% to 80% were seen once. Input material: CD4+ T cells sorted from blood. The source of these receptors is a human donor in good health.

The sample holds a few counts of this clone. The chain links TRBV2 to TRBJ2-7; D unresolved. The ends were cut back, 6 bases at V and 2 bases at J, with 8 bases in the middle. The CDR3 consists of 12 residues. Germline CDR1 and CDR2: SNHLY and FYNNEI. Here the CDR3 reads CASRRTTYEQYF. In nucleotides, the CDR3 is TGTGCCAGCAGGAGGACCACCTACGAGCAGTACTTC.

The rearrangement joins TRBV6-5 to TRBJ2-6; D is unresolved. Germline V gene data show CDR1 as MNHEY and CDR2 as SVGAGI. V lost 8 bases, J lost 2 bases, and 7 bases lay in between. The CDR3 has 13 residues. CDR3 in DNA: TGTGCCAGCTCTCCTCCTGGGGCCAACGTCCTGACTTTC. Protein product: CASSPPGANVLTF.

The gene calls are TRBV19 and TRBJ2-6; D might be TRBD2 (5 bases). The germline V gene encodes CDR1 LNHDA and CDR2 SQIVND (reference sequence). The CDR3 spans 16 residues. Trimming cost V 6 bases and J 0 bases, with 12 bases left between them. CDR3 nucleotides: TGTGCCAGTAGGCGGACTGATAGCTCTGGGGCCAACGTCCTGACTTTC. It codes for CASRRTDSSGANVLTF.

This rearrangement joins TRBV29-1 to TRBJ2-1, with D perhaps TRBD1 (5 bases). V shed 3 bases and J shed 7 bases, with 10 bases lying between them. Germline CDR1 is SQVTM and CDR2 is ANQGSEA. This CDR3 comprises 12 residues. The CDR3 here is CSVDRARNEQFF. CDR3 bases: TGCAGCGTTGACAGGGCGCGAAATGAGCAGTTCTTC.

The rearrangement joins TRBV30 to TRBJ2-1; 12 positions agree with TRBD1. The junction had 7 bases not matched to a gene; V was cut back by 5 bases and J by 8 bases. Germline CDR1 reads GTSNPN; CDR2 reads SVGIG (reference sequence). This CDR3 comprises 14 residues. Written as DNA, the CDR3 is TGTGCCTGGGACAGGGACAGGGGGCCTCATGAGCAGTTCTTC. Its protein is CAWDRDRGPHEQFF.

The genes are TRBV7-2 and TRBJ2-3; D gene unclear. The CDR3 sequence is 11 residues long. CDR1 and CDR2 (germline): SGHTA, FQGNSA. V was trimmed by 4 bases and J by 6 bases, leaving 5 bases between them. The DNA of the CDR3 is TGTGCCAGCAGCTCGGTCGATACGCAGTATTTT. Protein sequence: CASSSVDTQYF.

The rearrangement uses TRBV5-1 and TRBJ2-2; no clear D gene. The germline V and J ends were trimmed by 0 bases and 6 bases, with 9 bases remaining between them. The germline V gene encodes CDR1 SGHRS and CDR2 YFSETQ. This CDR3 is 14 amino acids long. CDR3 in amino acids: CASSLEGTPGELFF. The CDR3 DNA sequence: TGCGCCAGCAGCTTGGAGGGAACACCCGGGGAGCTGTTTTTT.

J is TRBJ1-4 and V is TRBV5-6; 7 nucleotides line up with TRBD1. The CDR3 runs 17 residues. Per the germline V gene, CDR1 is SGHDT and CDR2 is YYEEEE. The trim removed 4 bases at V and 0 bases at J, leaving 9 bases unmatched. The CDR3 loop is CASSPITGAATNEKLFF. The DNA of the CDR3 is TGTGCCAGCAGCCCAATCACAGGGGCCGCAACTAATGAAAAACTGTTTTTT.

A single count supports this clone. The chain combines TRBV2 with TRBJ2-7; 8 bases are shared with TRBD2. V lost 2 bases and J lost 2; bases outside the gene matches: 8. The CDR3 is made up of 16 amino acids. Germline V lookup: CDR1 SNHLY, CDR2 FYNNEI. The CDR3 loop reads CASSESPSGGTYEQYF. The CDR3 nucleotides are TGTGCCAGCAGTGAATCGCCCAGCGGGGGAACCTACGAGCAGTACTTC.

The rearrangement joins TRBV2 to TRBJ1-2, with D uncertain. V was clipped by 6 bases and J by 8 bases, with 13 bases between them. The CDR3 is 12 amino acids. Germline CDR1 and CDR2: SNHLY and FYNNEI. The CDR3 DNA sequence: TGTGCCAGCAGAAGCCTTCGGGAAGGCTACACCTTC. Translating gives CASRSLREGYTF.

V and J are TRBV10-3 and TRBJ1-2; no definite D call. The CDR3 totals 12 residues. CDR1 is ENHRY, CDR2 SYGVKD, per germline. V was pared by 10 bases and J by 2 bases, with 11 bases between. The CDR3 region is CATRTGNYGYTF. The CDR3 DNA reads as TGTGCCACCCGGACGGGAAACTATGGCTACACCTTC.

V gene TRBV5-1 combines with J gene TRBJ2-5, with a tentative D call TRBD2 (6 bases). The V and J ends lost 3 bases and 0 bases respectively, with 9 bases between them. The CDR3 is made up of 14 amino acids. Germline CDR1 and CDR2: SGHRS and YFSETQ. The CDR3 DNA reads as TGCGCCAGCAGCTGGAGGGACCACCAAGAGACCCAGTACTTC. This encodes CASSWRDHQETQYF.

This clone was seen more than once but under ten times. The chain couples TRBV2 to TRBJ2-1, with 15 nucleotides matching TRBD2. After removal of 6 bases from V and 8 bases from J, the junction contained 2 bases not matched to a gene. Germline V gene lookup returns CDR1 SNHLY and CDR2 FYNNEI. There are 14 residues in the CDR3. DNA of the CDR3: TGTGCCAGCAGGGGACTAGCGGGGGGTCATGAGCAGTTCTTC. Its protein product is CASRGLAGGHEQFF.

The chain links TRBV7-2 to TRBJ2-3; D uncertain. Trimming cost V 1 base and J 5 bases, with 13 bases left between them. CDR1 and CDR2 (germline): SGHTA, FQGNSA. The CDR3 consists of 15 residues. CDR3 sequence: CASSLVPTWEDTQYF. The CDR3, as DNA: TGTGCCAGCAGCTTAGTCCCCACCTGGGAAGATACGCAGTATTTT.

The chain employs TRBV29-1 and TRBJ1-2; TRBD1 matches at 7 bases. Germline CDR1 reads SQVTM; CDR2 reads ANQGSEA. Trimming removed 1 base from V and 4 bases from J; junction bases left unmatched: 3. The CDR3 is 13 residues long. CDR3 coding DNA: TGCAGCGTTGAAGGGCAGGGGGGCTATGGCTACACCTTC. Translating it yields CSVEGQGGYGYTF.

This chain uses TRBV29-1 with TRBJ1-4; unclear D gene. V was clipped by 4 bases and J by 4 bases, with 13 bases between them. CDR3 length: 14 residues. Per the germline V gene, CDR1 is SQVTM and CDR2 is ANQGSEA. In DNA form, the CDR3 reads TGCAGCGTTGGAGGAGGGAGGGATAATGAAAAACTGTTTTTT. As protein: CSVGGGRDNEKLFF.

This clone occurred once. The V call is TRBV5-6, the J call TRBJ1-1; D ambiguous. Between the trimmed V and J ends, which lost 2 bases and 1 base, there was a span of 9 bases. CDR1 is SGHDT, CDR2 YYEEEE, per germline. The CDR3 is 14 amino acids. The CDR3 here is CASSLLQQNTEAFF. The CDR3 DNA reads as TGTGCCAGCAGCTTATTACAGCAGAACACTGAAGCTTTCTTT.

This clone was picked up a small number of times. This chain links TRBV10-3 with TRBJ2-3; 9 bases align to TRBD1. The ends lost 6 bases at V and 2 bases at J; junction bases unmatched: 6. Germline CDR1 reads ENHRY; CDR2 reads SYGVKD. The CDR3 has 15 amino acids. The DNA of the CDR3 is TGTGCCATCAGGCCTCGACAGGGGGACACAGATACGCAGTATTTT. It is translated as CAIRPRQGDTDTQYF.

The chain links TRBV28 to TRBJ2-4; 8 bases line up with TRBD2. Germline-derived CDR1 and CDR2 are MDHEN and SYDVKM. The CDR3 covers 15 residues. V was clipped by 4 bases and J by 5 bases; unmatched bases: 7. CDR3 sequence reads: CASSSPGGPENIQYF. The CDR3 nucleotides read TGTGCCAGCAGTTCTCCGGGGGGGCCCGAAAACATTCAGTACTTC.

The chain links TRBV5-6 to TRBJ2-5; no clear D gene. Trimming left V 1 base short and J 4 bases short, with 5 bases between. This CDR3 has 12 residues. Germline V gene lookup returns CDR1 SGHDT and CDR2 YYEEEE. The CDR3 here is CASSLSLETQYF. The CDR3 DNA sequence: TGTGCCAGCAGCTTGTCCCTAGAGACCCAGTACTTC.

In DNA form, the CDR3 reads TGTGCCAGCATAGGGACCACTGAAGCTTTCTTT. Protein sequence: CASIGTTEAFF. The chain carries TRBV2 and TRBJ1-1, with D perhaps TRBD1 (5 bases). Trimming left V 7 bases short and J 4 bases short, with 7 bases between. The CDR3 has 11 amino acids. From germline, CDR1 is SNHLY and CDR2 FYNNEI.

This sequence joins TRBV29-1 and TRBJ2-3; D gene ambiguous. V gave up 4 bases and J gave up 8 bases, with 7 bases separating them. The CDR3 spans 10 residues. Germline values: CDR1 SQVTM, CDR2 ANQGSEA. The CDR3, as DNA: TGCAGCGTTGGGTGGGGTACGCAGTATTTT. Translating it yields CSVGWGTQYF.

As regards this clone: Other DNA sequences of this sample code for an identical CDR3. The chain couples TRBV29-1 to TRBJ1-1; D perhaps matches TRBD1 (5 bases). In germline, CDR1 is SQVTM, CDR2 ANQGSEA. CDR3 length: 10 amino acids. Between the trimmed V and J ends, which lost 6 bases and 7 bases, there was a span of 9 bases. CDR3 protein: CSVGDSEAFF. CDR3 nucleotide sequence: TGCAGCGTGGGCGACAGTGAAGCTTTCTTT.

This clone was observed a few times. This chain's CDR3 is CASSLSPGVDDEAFF. In nucleotides, the CDR3 is TGTGCCAGCAGCTTAAGTCCAGGGGTCGATGATGAAGCTTTCTTT. The rearrangement joins TRBV13 to TRBJ1-1; D might be TRBD1 (6 bases). In germline, CDR1 is PRHDT, CDR2 FYEKMQ (reference sequence). There are 15 residues in the CDR3. Trimming pared 2 bases from V and 7 bases from J, leaving 17 bases between.

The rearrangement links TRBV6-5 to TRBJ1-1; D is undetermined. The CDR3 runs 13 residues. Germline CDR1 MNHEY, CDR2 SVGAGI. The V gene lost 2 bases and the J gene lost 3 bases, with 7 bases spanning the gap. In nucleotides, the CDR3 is TGTGCCAGCAGTTACGAGAGGGACACTGAAGCTTTCTTT. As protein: CASSYERDTEAFF.

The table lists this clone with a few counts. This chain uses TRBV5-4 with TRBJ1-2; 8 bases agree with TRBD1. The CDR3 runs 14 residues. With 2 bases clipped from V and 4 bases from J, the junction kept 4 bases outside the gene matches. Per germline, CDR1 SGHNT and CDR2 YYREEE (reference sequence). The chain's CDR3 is CASSFKDRGYGYTF. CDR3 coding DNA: TGTGCCAGCAGCTTTAAAGACAGGGGCTATGGCTACACCTTC.

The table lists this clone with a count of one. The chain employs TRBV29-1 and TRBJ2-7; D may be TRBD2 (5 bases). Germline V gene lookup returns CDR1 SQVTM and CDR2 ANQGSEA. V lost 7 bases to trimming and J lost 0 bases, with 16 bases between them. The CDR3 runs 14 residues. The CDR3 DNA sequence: TGCAGCGCCAGGCCCGAGGGCCTCTCCTACGAGCAGTACTTC. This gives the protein CSARPEGLSYEQYF.

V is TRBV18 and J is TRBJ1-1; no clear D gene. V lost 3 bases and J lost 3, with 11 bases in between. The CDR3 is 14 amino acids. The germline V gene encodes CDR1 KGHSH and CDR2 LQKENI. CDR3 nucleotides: TGTGCCAGCTCACCGTTTCAGGAGTACACTGAAGCTTTCTTT. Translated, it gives CASSPFQEYTEAFF.